This T cell receptor beta chain was sequenced for a study of blood T cell repertoires in COVID-19. Study as a whole: Specimens from acute and convalescent COVID-19 originated in the United States, Italy and Spain. Sample material is recorded as cDNA or gDNA derived from T cells, B-cell-depleted T cells, or PBMCs.

In the authors' methods: Reference gene primer amplification in the assay estimated nucleated cell counts. Repertoires were generated with immunoSEQ multiplex PCR, while TCRdb's copy carries only in-frame clones and drops some. That table is the source of V, J and clone size, and D and trimming were worked out from the DNA. Among around 160,000 clones listed, approximately 75% were seen once. CDR3 size: 17 residues. V shed 2 bases, J shed 0 bases, and the junction held 6 bases outside the gene matches. Germline CDR1 reads MNHEY; CDR2 reads SVGEGT. The chain couples TRBV6-2 or TRBV6-3 to TRBJ2-3; 9 bases agree with TRBD2. Sequencing used peripheral blood. This TCR was recovered from a human donor in a cohort sampled during active COVID-19. CDR3 bases: TGTGCCAGCAGTTACCGAATTCTAGCGGGAAGCACAGATACGCAGTATTTT. This sequence encodes CASSYRILAGSTDTQYF.